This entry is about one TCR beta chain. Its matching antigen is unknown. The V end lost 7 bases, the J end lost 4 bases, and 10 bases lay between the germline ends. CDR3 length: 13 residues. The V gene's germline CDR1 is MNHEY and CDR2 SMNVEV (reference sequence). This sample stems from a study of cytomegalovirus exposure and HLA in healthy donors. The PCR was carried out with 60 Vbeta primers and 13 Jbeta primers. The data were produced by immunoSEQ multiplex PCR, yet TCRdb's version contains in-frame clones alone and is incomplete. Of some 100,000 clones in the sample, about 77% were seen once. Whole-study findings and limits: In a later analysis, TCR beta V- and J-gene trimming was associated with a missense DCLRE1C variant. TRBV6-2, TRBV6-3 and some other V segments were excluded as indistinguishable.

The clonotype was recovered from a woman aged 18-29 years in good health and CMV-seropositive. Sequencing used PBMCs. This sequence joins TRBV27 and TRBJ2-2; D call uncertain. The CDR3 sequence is CASTRRSTGELFF. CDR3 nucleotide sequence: TGTGCCAGCACCCGCCGGAGCACCGGGGAGCTGTTTTTT.